This TCR beta chain was obtained from a study of blood T cell repertoires in COVID-19. Across the study: COVID-19 samples collected from the United States, Italy and Spain covered acute and convalescent phases. In each case, the material was cDNA or gDNA derived from T cells, B-cell-depleted T cells, or PBMCs.

Seattle's cohort entered during active infection and was followed longitudinally. This clone was picked up a small number of times. This CDR3 has 14 amino acids. V lost 6 bases to trimming and J lost 4 bases, with 15 bases between them. Germline V gene sequence: CDR1 MNHEY, CDR2 SMNVEV (reference sequence). Clones were sequenced by immunoSEQ multiplex PCR, and TCRdb holds only the in-frame ones, with some missing. The data show 150,000 to 200,000 clones, with 75% to 90% seen just once and under 10% held by the top ten. Sequencing was done on a sample of peripheral blood. The clonotype was recovered from a woman in her 70s with COVID-19, enrolled during active disease. This chain links TRBV27 with TRBJ1-2, with D tentatively TRBD1 (5 bases). The CDR3 coding sequence is TGTGCCAGCAGCCCTCGAGCCAGGGCCTATGGCTACACCTTC. It is translated as CASSPRARAYGYTF.